This is a list of T cell receptor beta chains from one sample in a study of early T cells in non-severe SARS-CoV-2 infection. TCRdb redid the calling of the 5' RACE reads with MiXCR, one entry per CDR3 protein. The data show 80,000 to 95,000 distinct CDR3 sequences, 14% to 15% seen once. Sample: whole blood. The receptor set was obtained from an adult who was a healthcare worker with PCR-confirmed SARS-CoV-2 infection or an uninfected control (not recorded which). Each CDR3 is given with its conserved first and last residue. The D gene is left open where the match is weak. The size of a clone is reported for some rows only, either as once, few or many, or as a class for expanded clones.

V gene: TRBV28
D gene: -
J gene: TRBJ1-5
clone size: few
CDR3 protein: CATGSPMGNQPQHF
CDR3 DNA: TGTGCCACTGGGTCCCCGATGGGCAATCAGCCCCAGCATTTT

V gene: TRBV10-3
D gene: -
J gene: TRBJ1-3
clone size: -
CDR3 protein: CAISESWYRQELSGNTIYF
CDR3 DNA: TGTGCCATCAGTGAGTCCTGGTACCGACAGGAGCTCTCTGGAAACACCATATATTTT

V gene: TRBV19
D gene: TRBD1
J gene: TRBJ1-2
clone size: -
CDR3 protein: CASRPGGLAGINYGYTF
CDR3 DNA: TGTGCCAGTCGACCAGGGGGCCTTGCCGGAATAAACTATGGCTACACCTTC

V gene: TRBV6-5
D gene: -
J gene: TRBJ2-6
clone size: -
CDR3 protein: CASSYDGLGANVLTF
CDR3 DNA: TGTGCCAGCAGTTACGACGGCCTTGGGGCCAACGTCCTGACTTTC

V gene: TRBV5-5
D gene: -
J gene: TRBJ1-1
clone size: many
CDR3 protein: CASSSPLDLNTEAFF
CDR3 DNA: TGTGCCAGCAGCTCCCCATTGGACCTAAACACTGAAGCTTTCTTT

V gene: TRBV10-3
D gene: TRBD1
J gene: TRBJ1-1
clone size: -
CDR3 protein: CAITGQGAEEAFF
CDR3 DNA: TGTGCCATCACCGGACAGGGGGCTGAGGAAGCTTTCTTT

V gene: TRBV9
D gene: -
J gene: TRBJ1-1
clone size: -
CDR3 protein: CASSGGEDEAFF
CDR3 DNA: TGTGCCAGCAGCGGGGGAGAGGATGAAGCTTTCTTT

V gene: TRBV5-1
D gene: -
J gene: TRBJ2-6
clone size: many
CDR3 protein: CASSLEAGSSGANVLTF
CDR3 DNA: TGCGCCAGCAGCTTGGAGGCAGGTAGCTCTGGGGCCAACGTCCTGACTTTC

V gene: TRBV5-1
D gene: TRBD2
J gene: TRBJ2-1
clone size: few
CDR3 protein: CASSTGRTSGGLYNEQFF
CDR3 DNA: TGCGCCAGCAGCACAGGACGGACTAGCGGGGGCCTGTACAATGAGCAGTTCTTC

V gene: TRBV2
D gene: TRBD2
J gene: TRBJ2-5
clone size: few
CDR3 protein: CASSVPTSGPTQYF
CDR3 DNA: TGTGCCAGCAGTGTCCCGACTAGCGGGCCTACCCAGTACTTC

V gene: TRBV20-1
D gene: TRBD1
J gene: TRBJ2-5
clone size: few
CDR3 protein: CSASRDRVETQYF
CDR3 DNA: TGCAGTGCTTCCCGGGACAGGGTGGAGACCCAGTACTTC

V gene: TRBV2
D gene: -
J gene: TRBJ2-1
clone size: few
CDR3 protein: CASHRGLGDYNEQFF
CDR3 DNA: TGTGCCAGCCATAGGGGTCTGGGGGATTACAATGAGCAGTTCTTC

V gene: TRBV7-9
D gene: -
J gene: TRBJ1-6
clone size: -
CDR3 protein: CASSPEPRGSPLHF
CDR3 DNA: TGTGCCAGCAGCCCCGAACCCCGGGGGTCACCCCTCCACTTT

V gene: TRBV6-2/TRBV6-3
D gene: -
J gene: TRBJ1-5
clone size: -
CDR3 protein: CASSPGGPQHF
CDR3 DNA: TGTGCCAGCAGTCCGGGCGGGCCCCAGCATTTT

V gene: TRBV12-3/TRBV12-4
D gene: -
J gene: TRBJ2-2
clone size: few
CDR3 protein: CASSFRELARGNTGELFF
CDR3 DNA: TGTGCCAGCAGTTTTCGGGAATTAGCTAGGGGAAACACCGGGGAGCTGTTTTTT

V gene: TRBV5-1
D gene: TRBD1
J gene: TRBJ2-6
clone size: few
CDR3 protein: CASSPTGRGVAGANVLTF
CDR3 DNA: TGCGCCAGCAGCCCGACAGGGAGAGGTGTGGCTGGGGCCAACGTCCTGACTTTC

V gene: TRBV11-2
D gene: -
J gene: TRBJ1-1
clone size: -
CDR3 protein: CASSRLLRGQDTEAFF
CDR3 DNA: TGTGCCAGCAGCCGACTTCTCAGGGGTCAGGACACTGAAGCTTTCTTT